This entry is about one T cell receptor beta chain. Its antigen is currently unknown. PCR involved 60 Vbeta and 13 Jbeta primers. TCRdb keeps only in-frame clones here, not all; method: immunoSEQ multiplex PCR. The sample shows over 60,000 clones, roughly four fifths of them seen only once. This sample is drawn from a study of cytomegalovirus exposure and HLA in healthy donors. General observations from the study: Accurate prediction of HLA-A and HLA-B alleles (for most subjects) was reportedly achieved from TCR beta sequences. Prior analysis indicated that the majority of TCR beta V segments exhibited productivity approximately 87% or approximately 30% of the time. A later analysis by the authors found several of the most significant clusters apparently linked to common viral pathogens.

This CDR3 comprises 13 residues. The receptor was derived from a man between 65 and 79 years old in good health and CMV-seronegative. The sequencing sample was made of PBMCs. This chain connects TRBV21-1 to TRBJ2-7; TRBD2, the table's D call, was not compared with the DNA. TRBV21-1 is deemed a pseudogene. CDR3 sequence reads: CASSKNREYEQYF. The CDR3 DNA sequence: TGTGCCAGCAGCAAAAATCGGGAATACGAGCAGTACTTC.